The entry below gives a single T cell receptor beta chain sequence along with its context. The source of the sample is a study of T cells in Graves' hyperthyroidism and ophthalmopathy. The CDR3 sequence is 17 residues long. Trimming cost V 1 base and J 14 bases; bases outside gene matches: 16. CDR1 is SGHTA and CDR2 is FQGNSA in the germline V gene. Amplified TCR beta CDR3 regions came from RNA transcripts. HTBI primers were used for first-round RT-PCR of the TCR CDR3. TCRdb re-analysed the multiplex PCR reads in MiXCR, keeping a single row per CDR3 protein. This table holds about 49,000 distinct CDR3 sequences, about 54% found once. Exclusion criteria comprised uncontrolled infection, other autoimmune disease, pregnancy or lactation.

Input material: peripheral blood or thyroid tissue (not recorded which). The chain uses TRBV7-2 and TRBJ1-6; 8 bases map to TRBD1. The source of this sequence is a man in his late teens or twenties with Graves' hyperthyroidism. The CDR3 DNA sequence: TGTACCAGCAGCTTAGTAGAGTCGGACAGGGTCAGGTTAGCCCTCCACTTT. Protein sequence: CTSSLVESDRVRLALHF.